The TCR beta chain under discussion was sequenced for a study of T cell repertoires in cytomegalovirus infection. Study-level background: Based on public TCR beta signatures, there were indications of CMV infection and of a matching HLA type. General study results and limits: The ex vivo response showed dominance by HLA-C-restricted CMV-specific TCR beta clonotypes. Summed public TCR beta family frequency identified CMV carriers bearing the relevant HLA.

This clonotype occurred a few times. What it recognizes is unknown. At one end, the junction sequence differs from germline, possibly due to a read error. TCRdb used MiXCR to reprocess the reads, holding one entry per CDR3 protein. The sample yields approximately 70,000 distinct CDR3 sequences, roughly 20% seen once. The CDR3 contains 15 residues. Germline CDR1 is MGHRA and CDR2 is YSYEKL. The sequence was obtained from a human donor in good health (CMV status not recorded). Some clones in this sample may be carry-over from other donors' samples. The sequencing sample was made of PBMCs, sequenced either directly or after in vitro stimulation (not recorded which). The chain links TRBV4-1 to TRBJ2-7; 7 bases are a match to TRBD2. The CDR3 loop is CASSEDWLADYEQYF. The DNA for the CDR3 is TGTGCCAGCAGCGAAGACTGGCTAGCGGACTACGAGCAGTACTTC.